Shown below are 5 T cell receptor beta chains from a single sample sequenced in a study of PD-L1 blockade in urothelial cancer (TCRdb year 2017). Read against the paper, the sample's time point label means: pretreatment peripheral blood. The library was generated by the immunoSEQ multiplex PCR assay. Imported from immuneACCESS, the table was reduced by TCRdb to in-frame sequences with V and J called. These copies leave out some clones; in studies compared against another copy, an unresolved V gene accounts for under half, and the cause of the remainder is not known. This sample has some 45,000 clones in its table, and approximately 91% of those were observed once. The ten largest clones capture more than 20% of the sample. Sequenced material: PBMCs, taken around atezolizumab (anti-PD-L1) treatment. All receptors come from a donor aged 40 or over with urothelial cancer.

This clone was seen only a few times. V gene TRBV6-5 combines with J gene TRBJ1-1, with 9 bases matching TRBD1. V gave up 6 bases and J gave up 3 bases; unmatched junction bases: 8. CDR1 and CDR2 from the germline V gene are MNHEY and SVGAGI. The CDR3 runs 15 residues. The CDR3 sequence is CASSSGTGPYTEAFF. CDR3 DNA sequence: TGTGCCAGCAGCTCAGGGACAGGGCCCTACACTGAAGCTTTCTTT.

The chain uses TRBV28 and TRBJ2-1, with TRBD2 matching 8 bases. Germline V gives CDR1 MDHEN, CDR2 SYDVKM. This CDR3 has 15 amino acids. The trim removed 2 bases at V and 8 bases at J, leaving 8 bases unmatched. Here the CDR3 DNA reads TGTGCCAGCAGTTTAGCGGGAGGCCCGAGGGATGAGCAGTTCTTC. Its protein product is CASSLAGGPRDEQFF.

The chain recombines TRBV7-9 with TRBJ1-2; the D gene is possibly TRBD1 (6 bases). The germline gives CDR1 SEHNR, CDR2 FQNEAQ (reference sequence). This CDR3 is built from 14 residues. The ends were cut back, 2 bases at V and 5 bases at J, with 12 bases in the middle. In DNA form, the CDR3 reads TGTGCCAGCAGCTTAAACCCAGGGGCGTATGGCTACACCTTC. This sequence encodes CASSLNPGAYGYTF.

The chain joins TRBV7-8 to TRBJ2-1, with 8 bases fitting TRBD2. Germline lookup yields CDR1 SGHVS and CDR2 FQNEAQ. The CDR3 is made up of 15 amino acids. Losses at the gene ends were 2 bases for V and 7 bases for J; bases not matched to a gene: 7. The DNA for the CDR3 is TGTGCCAGCAGCTTATATCGGACTAGCAGGAATGAGCAGTTCTTC. Protein product: CASSLYRTSRNEQFF.

This CDR3 is CASSWTGNSGNTIYF. The CDR3 coding sequence is TGCGCCAGCAGCTGGACAGGAAACTCTGGAAACACCATATATTTT. The gene calls are TRBV5-1 and TRBJ1-3, with 7 nucleotides matching TRBD1. In germline, CDR1 is SGHRS, CDR2 YFSETQ. The CDR3 has 15 residues. J was trimmed by 0 bases and V by 3 bases; bases with no gene match: 3.